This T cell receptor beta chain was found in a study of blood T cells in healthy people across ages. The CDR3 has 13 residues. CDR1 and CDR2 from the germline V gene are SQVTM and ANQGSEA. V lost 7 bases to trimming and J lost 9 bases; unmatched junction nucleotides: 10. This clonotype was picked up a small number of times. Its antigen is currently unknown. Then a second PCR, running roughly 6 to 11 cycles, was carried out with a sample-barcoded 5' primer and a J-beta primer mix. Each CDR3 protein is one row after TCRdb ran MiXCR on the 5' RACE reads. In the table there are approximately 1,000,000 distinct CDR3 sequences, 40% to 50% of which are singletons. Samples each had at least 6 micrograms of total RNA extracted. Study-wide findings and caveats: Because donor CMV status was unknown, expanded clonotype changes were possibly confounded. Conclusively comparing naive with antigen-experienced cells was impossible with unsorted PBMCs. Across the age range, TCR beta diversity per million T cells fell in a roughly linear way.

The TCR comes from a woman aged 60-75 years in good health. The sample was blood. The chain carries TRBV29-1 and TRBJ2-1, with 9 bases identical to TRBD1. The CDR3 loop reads CSARQGGVGEQFF. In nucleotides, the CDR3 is TGCAGCGCCCGACAGGGGGGGGTAGGTGAGCAGTTCTTC.